These T cell receptor beta chains were read from a single sample in a study of OX40 agonist ivuxolimab in advanced cancers. Method: immunoSEQ multiplex PCR; TCRdb's copy keeps in-frame clones and lacks some. This sample yields 25,000 or so clones, of which 75% to 85% are seen a single time; about 2% belongs to the top ten. Sequencing was performed on CD4+ or CD8+ T cells sorted from blood, taken in a trial of the OX40 agonist ivuxolimab. All receptors come from an adult with an advanced solid tumor such as melanoma, head and neck, liver or kidney cancer. Each CDR3 is given without its conserved first and last residue. The size of a clone is reported for some rows only, either as once, few or many, or as a class for expanded clones.

v_gene	abundance	j_gene	CDR3aa
TRBV6-5	once	TRBJ1-1	ASSYQEGNTEAF
TRBV5-1	NA	TRBJ2-3	ASSSDRDWGADTQY
TRBV28	NA	TRBJ2-7	ASSSGAGGSAEQY
TRBV7-9	NA	TRBJ2-1	ASSLGGTSGSNEQF
TRBV6-5	few	TRBJ2-7	ASSTRNGEQY
TRBV4-1	NA	TRBJ1-4	ASRKGAGPAPEKLF
TRBV7-2	few	TRBJ1-3	ASSLQGNTIY
TRBV28	NA	TRBJ1-6	ASRPRSSYNSPLH
TRBV21-1	NA	TRBJ2-7	ATGQGGYEQY
TRBV7-8	once	TRBJ2-5	ASSKEGAVGPQY
TRBV6-1	NA	TRBJ2-1	ASRGTGGYEQF
TRBV11-2	NA	TRBJ2-7	ASSSPRRTTYEQY
TRBV7-8	NA	TRBJ2-5	ASSLGGRFSETQY
TRBV18	NA	TRBJ1-5	ASSPGGKQPQH
TRBV5-3	NA	TRBJ2-5	ARSVLWEGQTRTSGNETQY
TRBV19	NA	TRBJ1-1	ASRGINTEAF
TRBV6-5	few	TRBJ2-1	ASSLSGRAGDEQF
TRBV18	NA	TRBJ2-7	ASSLIGGLALEQY
TRBV18	NA	TRBJ1-1	ASSWTERNTEAF
TRBV18	NA	TRBJ1-5	ASSLNRGQPQH
TRBV4-1	NA	TRBJ1-5	ASSLILDSNQPQH
TRBV19	NA	TRBJ1-1	ASSFQQGHAF
TRBV19	NA	TRBJ2-7	ASSMSPLQGFYEQY
TRBV18	once	TRBJ1-1	ASSPEIQQPEAF
TRBV5-8	NA	TRBJ2-3	ASSLETGADTQY
TRBV10-2	once	TRBJ2-5	ASKASGAWWETQY
TRBV6-5	once	TRBJ2-1	ASSAQGARRYEQF
TRBV5-1	NA	TRBJ1-1	ASSGGQGNTNTEAF
TRBV4-2	NA	TRBJ2-3	ASSQVSGSTDTQY
TRBV2	NA	TRBJ2-5	AGGRTQETQY
TRBV6-1	NA	TRBJ1-5	ASSEPLTARNQPQH
TRBV6-5	NA	TRBJ2-7	ASSYPGQSIYEQY
TRBV18	NA	TRBJ2-7	ASSPGTGPYEQY
TRBV4-1	NA	TRBJ1-5	ASSPTGPHQPQH
TRBV15	NA	TRBJ1-5	ATSRDVLSEYNQSQH
TRBV5-1	NA	TRBJ2-5	ASSLGRKETQY
TRBV19	few	TRBJ2-1	ASSTPRASGRQSSYNEQF
TRBV28	NA	TRBJ1-2	ASSGRGYGYT